The 13 T cell receptor beta chains below all came from one sample that was sequenced in a study of blood T cell repertoires in COVID-19. This table comes from immunoSEQ multiplex PCR, and its TCRdb copy is limited to in-frame clones, with some not included. The data hold approximately 150,000 clones, with 75% to 90% observed a single time. The sample consisted of peripheral blood. The receptors here all came from a man older than 75 with acute or convalescent COVID-19.

The chain combines TRBV4-1 with TRBJ1-2, with TRBD1 as a possible D gene (5 bases). Trimming cost V 1 base and J 8 bases, with 8 bases left between them. The germline gives CDR1 MGHRA, CDR2 YSYEKL. The CDR3 runs 12 residues. The CDR3, as DNA: TGCGCCAGCAGCCAAGCAGGGCAGGGCTACACCTTC. Its translation is CASSQAGQGYTF.

The CDR3 region has the DNA TGCGCCAGCAGCTTGGCCGGGGAAGTAGGAGGCTACACCTTC. This encodes CASSLAGEVGGYTF. The chain carries TRBV5-1 and TRBJ1-2, with no clear D. Germline V gives CDR1 SGHRS, CDR2 YFSETQ. The CDR3 has 14 amino acids. V gave up 0 bases and J gave up 8 bases, with 14 bases separating them.

The V and J genes are TRBV7-9 and TRBJ1-1, with 8 bases matching TRBD1. This CDR3 contains 15 residues. V lost 5 bases and J lost 0; bases outside the gene matches: 5. Germline V gene lookup returns CDR1 SEHNR and CDR2 FQNEAQ (reference sequence). The CDR3 spells CASSPRQGMNTEAFF. The CDR3, as DNA: TGTGCCAGCAGCCCACGACAGGGGATGAACACTGAAGCTTTCTTT.

The chain is built from TRBV7-9 and TRBJ1-1, with 8 positions matching TRBD1. Per the germline V gene, CDR1 is SEHNR and CDR2 is FQNEAQ (reference sequence). This CDR3 region has 15 residues. V was pared by 5 bases and J by 6 bases, with 11 bases of the junction left unmatched. The DNA of the CDR3 is TGTGCCAGCAGCAAGAGCCTACAGGGGGGAGCTGAAGCTTTCTTT. This codes for CASSKSLQGGAEAFF.

V and J are TRBV18 and TRBJ1-1; D is unresolved. The V and J ends lost 2 bases and 0 bases respectively, with 10 bases between them. Germline loops: CDR1 KGHSH, CDR2 LQKENI. CDR3 length: 15 amino acids. The CDR3 DNA reads TGTGCCAGCTCACCAACGCGACAAATGAACACTGAAGCTTTCTTT. Translating it yields CASSPTRQMNTEAFF.

As concerns this clone: In the same sample, other DNA sequences code for this CDR3. The genes are TRBV3-1 (or the pseudogene TRBV3-2) and TRBJ1-1, with D uncertain. The V end lost 1 base, the J end lost 0 bases, and 6 bases lay between the germline ends. Germline assignment: CDR1 LGHDT and CDR2 YNNKEL (reference sequence). The length of the CDR3 is 14 residues. The CDR3 nucleotides are TGTGCCAGCAGCCAAGGACATTTGAACACTGAAGCTTTCTTT. Protein: CASSQGHLNTEAFF.

V and J are TRBV4-1 and TRBJ1-4, with unresolved D. Per the germline V gene, CDR1 is MGHRA and CDR2 is YSYEKL. The CDR3 runs 16 residues. With 0 bases removed from V and 8 bases from J, the gap between germline ends came to 16 bases. CDR3 region: CASSQEVTVTGEKLFF. The DNA of the CDR3 is TGCGCCAGCAGCCAAGAAGTTACAGTTACGGGGGAAAAACTGTTTTTT.

The chain recombines TRBV5-1 with TRBJ2-5; no reliable D call. The V gene lost 0 bases and the J gene lost 4 bases, with 4 bases spanning the gap. This CDR3 spans 12 amino acids. CDR1 and CDR2 (germline): SGHRS, YFSETQ. CDR3 sequence reads: CASSLASETQYF. The CDR3 region has the DNA TGCGCCAGCAGCTTGGCCTCAGAGACCCAGTACTTC.

The genes are TRBV24-1 and TRBJ1-5, with TRBD1 as a possible D gene (5 bases). The germline V and J ends were trimmed by 5 bases and 7 bases, with 11 bases remaining between them. The CDR3 runs 13 residues. Germline V lookup: CDR1 KGHDR, CDR2 SFDVKD. CDR3 coding DNA: TGTGCCACCAGTGGACAAACAGGACAGCCCCAGCATTTT. Encoded protein: CATSGQTGQPQHF.

The gene calls are TRBV27 and TRBJ2-7; perhaps TRBD1 as D (5 bases). The CDR3 contains 11 residues. Germline assignment: CDR1 MNHEY and CDR2 SMNVEV (reference sequence). V was pared by 4 bases and J by 13 bases, with 14 bases between. The CDR3 sequence: CASSSPTVIYF. The DNA for the CDR3 is TGTGCCAGCAGTTCACCGACAGTCATATACTTC.

The chain couples TRBV19 to TRBJ1-5; weak D call: TRBD1 (5 bases). The CDR3 is made up of 15 amino acids. V gave up 7 bases and J gave up 1 base, with 14 bases separating them. Germline CDR1 reads LNHDA; CDR2 reads SQIVND (reference sequence). CDR3 in DNA: TGTGCCAGTACCCCCTGGGGACTCAGCAATCAGCCCCAGCATTTT. Translating it yields CASTPWGLSNQPQHF.

The gene calls are TRBV28 and TRBJ2-7; the D gene is possibly TRBD2 (5 bases). Trimming took off 5 bases at V and 2 bases at J, with 13 bases between the two ends. Germline CDR1 reads MDHEN; CDR2 reads SYDVKM. This CDR3 contains 14 residues. The CDR3 nucleotides are TGTGCCAGCAGTAACGACGGGATCACCTACGAGCAGTACTTC. This gives the protein CASSNDGITYEQYF.

The V and J genes are TRBV28 and TRBJ2-7; perhaps TRBD1 as D (5 bases). Germline V gene data show CDR1 as MDHEN and CDR2 as SYDVKM. The CDR3 sequence is 15 residues long. The V end was cut by 6 bases, the J end by 2 bases, with 17 bases between. CDR3 sequence (DNA): TGTGCCAGCAGCGCTGGACACCTTGGCGCCTACGAGCAGTACTTC. Amino acid sequence: CASSAGHLGAYEQYF.